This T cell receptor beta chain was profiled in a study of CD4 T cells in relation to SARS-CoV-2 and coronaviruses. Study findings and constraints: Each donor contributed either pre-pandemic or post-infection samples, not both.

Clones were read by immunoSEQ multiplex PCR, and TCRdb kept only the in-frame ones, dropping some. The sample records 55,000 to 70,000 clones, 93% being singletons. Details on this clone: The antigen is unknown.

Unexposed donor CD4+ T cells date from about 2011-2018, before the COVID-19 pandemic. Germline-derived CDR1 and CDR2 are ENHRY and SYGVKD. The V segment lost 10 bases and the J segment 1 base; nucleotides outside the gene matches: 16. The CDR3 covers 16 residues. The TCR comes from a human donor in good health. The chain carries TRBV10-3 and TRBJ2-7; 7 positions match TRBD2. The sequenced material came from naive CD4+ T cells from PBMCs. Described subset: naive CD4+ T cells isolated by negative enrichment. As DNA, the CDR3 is TGTGCCACCGCAACGGGAGGTGCATTCACGTCCTACGAGCAGTACTTC. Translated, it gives CATATGGAFTSYEQYF.